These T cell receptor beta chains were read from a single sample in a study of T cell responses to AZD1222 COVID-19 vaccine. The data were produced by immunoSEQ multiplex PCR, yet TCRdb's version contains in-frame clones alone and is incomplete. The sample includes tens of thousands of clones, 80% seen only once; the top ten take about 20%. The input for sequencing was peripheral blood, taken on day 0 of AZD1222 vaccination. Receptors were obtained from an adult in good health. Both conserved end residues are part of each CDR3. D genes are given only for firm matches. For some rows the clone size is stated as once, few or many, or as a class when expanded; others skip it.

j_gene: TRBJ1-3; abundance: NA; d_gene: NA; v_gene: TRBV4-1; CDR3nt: TGCGCCAGCAGCCTCGGGGCATTAACTGGAAACACCATATATTTT; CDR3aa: CASSLGALTGNTIYF
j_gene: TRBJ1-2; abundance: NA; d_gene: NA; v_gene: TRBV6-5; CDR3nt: TGTGCCAGCAGTAAATATACCGGGACAAACTATGGCTACACCTTC; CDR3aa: CASSKYTGTNYGYTF
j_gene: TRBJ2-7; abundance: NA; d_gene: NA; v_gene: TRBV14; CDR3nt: TGTGCCAGCAGCCAAGTGGGGCAGGGGAGCTCCTACGAGCAGTACTTC; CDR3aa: CASSQVGQGSSYEQYF
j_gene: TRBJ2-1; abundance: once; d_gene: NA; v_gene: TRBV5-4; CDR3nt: TGTGCCAGCAGCTGGGGCAGGGGGGGCAATGAGCAGTTCTTC; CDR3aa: CASSWGRGGNEQFF
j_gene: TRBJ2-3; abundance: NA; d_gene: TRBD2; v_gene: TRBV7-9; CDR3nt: TGTGCCAGCAGCCCATCGGGACTAGCGGGGTTCACAGATACGCAGTATTTT; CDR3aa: CASSPSGLAGFTDTQYF
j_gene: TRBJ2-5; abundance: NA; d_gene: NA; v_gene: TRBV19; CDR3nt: TGTGCCAGTAGTTCAGGGTCTTCGGAGACCCAGTACTTC; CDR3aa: CASSSGSSETQYF
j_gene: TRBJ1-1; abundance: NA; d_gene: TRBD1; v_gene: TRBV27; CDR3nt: TGTGCCAGCAGTGGGGGGACAGGGGGCACTGAAGCTTTCTTT; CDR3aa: CASSGGTGGTEAFF
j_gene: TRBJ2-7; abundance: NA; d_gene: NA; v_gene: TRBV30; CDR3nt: TGTGCCTGGAGCTTCGGGGGAGGAAGCTACGAGCAGTACTTC; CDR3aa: CAWSFGGGSYEQYF
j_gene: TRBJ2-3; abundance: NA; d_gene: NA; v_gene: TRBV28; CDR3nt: TGTGCCAGCAGTGACGGGCAGGGAAGCACAGATACGCAGTATTTT; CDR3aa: CASSDGQGSTDTQYF
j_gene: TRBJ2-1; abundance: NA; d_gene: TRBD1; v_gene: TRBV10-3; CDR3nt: TGTGCCATCAGTGAGTCAAAACAGGGGGCGCACAATGAGCAGTTCTTC; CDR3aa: CAISESKQGAHNEQFF
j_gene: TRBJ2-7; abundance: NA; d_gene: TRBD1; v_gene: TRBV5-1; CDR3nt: TGCGCCAGCAGCTGGGGGACAGGGGACTCCTACGAGCAGTACTTC; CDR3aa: CASSWGTGDSYEQYF
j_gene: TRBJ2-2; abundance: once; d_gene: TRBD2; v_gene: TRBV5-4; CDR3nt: TGTGCCAGCAGCTTGGAACTAGCGGGGGGATCGAACACCGGGGAGCTGTTTTTT; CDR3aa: CASSLELAGGSNTGELFF
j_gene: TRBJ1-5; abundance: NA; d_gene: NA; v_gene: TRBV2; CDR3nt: TGTGCCAGCAGCCGGCAGGGGAGCGGGGTTGGCAATCAGCCCCAGCATTTT; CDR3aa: CASSRQGSGVGNQPQHF
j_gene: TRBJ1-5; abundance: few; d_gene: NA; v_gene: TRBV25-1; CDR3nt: TGTGCCAGTATGCAATCCGGGAGCAATCAGCCCCAGCATTTT; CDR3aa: CASMQSGSNQPQHF
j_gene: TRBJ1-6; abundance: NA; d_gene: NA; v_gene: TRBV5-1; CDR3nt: TGCGCCAGCAGCCGCCCTGACATCGAGAATTCACCCCTCCACTTT; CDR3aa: CASSRPDIENSPLHF
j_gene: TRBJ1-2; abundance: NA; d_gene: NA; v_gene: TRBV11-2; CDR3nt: TGTGCCAGCAGCTTAGATGGCAGACCCTATGGCTACACCTTC; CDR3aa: CASSLDGRPYGYTF
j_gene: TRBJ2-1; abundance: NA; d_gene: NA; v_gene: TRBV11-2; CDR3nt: TGTGCCAGCAGCTTAGTTCGCGGGATCTACAATGAGCAGTTCTTC; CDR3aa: CASSLVRGIYNEQFF
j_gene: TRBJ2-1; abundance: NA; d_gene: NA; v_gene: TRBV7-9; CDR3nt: TGTGCCAGCAGCGTAAGGACGCCTTTTTACGATGAGCAGTTCTTC; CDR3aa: CASSVRTPFYDEQFF
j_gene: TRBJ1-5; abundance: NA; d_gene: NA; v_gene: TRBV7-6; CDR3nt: TGTGCCAGCAGCTTGGAGACAGCCGTTGGAGAGCCCCAGCATTTT; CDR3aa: CASSLETAVGEPQHF
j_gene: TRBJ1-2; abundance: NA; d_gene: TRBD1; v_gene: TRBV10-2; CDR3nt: TGCGCCAGCAGCGAGGGACAGGGACCTAACTATGGCTACACCTTC; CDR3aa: CASSEGQGPNYGYTF
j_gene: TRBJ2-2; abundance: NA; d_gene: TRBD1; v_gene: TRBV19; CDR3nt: TGTGCCAGTAGTACCCCCGGGACAGGGGGAAGCACCGGGGAGCTGTTTTTT; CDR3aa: CASSTPGTGGSTGELFF
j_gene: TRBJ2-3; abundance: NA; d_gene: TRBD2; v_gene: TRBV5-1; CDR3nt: TGCGCCAGCAGCTCGGGGGGGCCCACAGATACGCAGTATTTT; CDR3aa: CASSSGGPTDTQYF
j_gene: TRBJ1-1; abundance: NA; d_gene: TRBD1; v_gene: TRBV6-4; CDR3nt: TGTGCCAGCACTGAGGACAGGGGGCGGGATGAAGCTTTCTTT; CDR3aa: CASTEDRGRDEAFF
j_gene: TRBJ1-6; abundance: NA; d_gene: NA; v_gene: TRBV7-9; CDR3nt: TGTGCCAGCAGCTCGCAGGGTTACGGTTCACCCCTCCACTTT; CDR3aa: CASSSQGYGSPLHF
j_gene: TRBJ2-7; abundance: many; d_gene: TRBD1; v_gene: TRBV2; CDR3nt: TGTGCCAGCAGTCTGGGACAGGGGGCATACGAGCAGTACTTC; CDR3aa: CASSLGQGAYEQYF
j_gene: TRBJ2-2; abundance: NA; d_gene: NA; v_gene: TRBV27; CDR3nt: TGTGCCAGCAGTTTAGTACGGCTAGAGACCGGGGAGCTGTTTTTT; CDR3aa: CASSLVRLETGELFF
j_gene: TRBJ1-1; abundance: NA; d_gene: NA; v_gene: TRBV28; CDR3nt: TGTGCCAGCAGCCTCCCACTTGCGAACACTGAAGCTTTCTTT; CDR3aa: CASSLPLANTEAFF
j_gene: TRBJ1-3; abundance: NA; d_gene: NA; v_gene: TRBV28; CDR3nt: TGTGCCAGCAGTTTCTTAGGGGTGAGCTCTGGAAACACCATATATTTT; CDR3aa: CASSFLGVSSGNTIYF
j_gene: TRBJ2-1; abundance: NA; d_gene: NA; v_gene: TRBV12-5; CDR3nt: TGTGCTAGTGGTCTCCTTCAGGGCAATGAGCAGTTCTTC; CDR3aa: CASGLLQGNEQFF
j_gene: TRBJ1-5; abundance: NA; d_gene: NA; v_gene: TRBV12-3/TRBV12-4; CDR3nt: TGTGCCAGCAGTTTGGCATTAGGCCAGCCCCAGCATTTT; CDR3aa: CASSLALGQPQHF
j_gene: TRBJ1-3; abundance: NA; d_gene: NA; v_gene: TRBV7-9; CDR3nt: TGTGCCAGCAGTCTTAGTGGGGGGATCGGAAACACCATATATTTT; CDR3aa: CASSLSGGIGNTIYF